Included here is one T cell receptor (beta chain) sequence, with context. The antigen is undetermined. There were likely unrecorded immune exposures, though donors were nominally healthy when sampled. These data come from a study of cytomegalovirus exposure and HLA in healthy donors. V was clipped by 2 bases and J by 5 bases; unmatched bases: 5. CDR1 and CDR2 from the germline V gene are SGHTA and FQGNSA. The CDR3 consists of 16 residues. PCR involved 60 Vbeta and 13 Jbeta primers. Data came from immunoSEQ multiplex PCR; TCRdb stores just in-frame clones and leaves some out. The sample lists 93,000 or so clones, more than 75% occurring once. Notes on the study in general: Generally TCR sequences proved uncommon, though certain public TCRs appeared in numerous donors.

The J gene is TRBJ2-1, the V gene TRBV7-2, with 11 bases aligning to TRBD2. The origin of this receptor is a woman aged 18 to 35 in good health and CMV-seropositive. Sample: PBMCs. CDR3 in DNA: TGTGCCAGCAGCTTAACGGGACTAGCGGTAGACAATGAGCAGTTCTTC. This translates into CASSLTGLAVDNEQFF.